The clone carrying this T cell receptor (beta chain) turned up a few times. Its antigen is unknown. These data are taken from a study of cytomegalovirus exposure and HLA in healthy donors. Study results and caveats: A subsequent analysis found that TCR clusters from the first cohort also tended to co-occur in the 130 or so validation repertoires, with approximately 95% of cluster scores above 0.

Generated by immunoSEQ multiplex PCR, the TCRdb table keeps only in-frame clones and is missing some. The sample has 260,000 or so clones; roughly 87% are singletons. The donors were members of the validation cohort comprising about 130 subjects, separate from the approximately 700-subject first cohort. The CDR3 contains 15 residues. V gave up 4 bases and J gave up 1 base; unmatched junction bases: 3. Germline V gives CDR1 SGHDN, CDR2 FVKESK. Sequencing input: PBMCs. The chain joins TRBV14 to TRBJ2-7; 11 bases align to TRBD2. The TCR comes from a woman aged 30 to 39 in good health and CMV-seronegative. CDR3 region: CASSPGLAASYEQYF. In DNA, the CDR3 is TGTGCCAGCAGCCCGGGACTAGCGGCTTCCTACGAGCAGTACTTC.